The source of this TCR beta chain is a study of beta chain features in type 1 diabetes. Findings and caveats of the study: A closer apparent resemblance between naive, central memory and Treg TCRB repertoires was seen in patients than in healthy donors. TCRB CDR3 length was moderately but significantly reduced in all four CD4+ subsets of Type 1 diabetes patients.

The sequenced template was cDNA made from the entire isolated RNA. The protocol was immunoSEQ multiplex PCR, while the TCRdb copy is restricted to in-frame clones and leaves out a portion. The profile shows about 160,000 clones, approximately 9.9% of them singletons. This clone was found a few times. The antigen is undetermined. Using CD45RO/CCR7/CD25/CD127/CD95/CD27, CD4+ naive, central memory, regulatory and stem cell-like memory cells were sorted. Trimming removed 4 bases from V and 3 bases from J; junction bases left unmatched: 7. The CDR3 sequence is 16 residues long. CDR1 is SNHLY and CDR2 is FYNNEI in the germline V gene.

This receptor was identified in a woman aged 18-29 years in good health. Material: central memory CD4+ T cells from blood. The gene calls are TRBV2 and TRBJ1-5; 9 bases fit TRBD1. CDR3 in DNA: TGTGCCAGCAGTGTCTCCGGGACAGGGTTCAATCAGCCCCAGCATTTT. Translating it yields CASSVSGTGFNQPQHF.